The 8 T cell receptor beta chains below were found in one sample sequenced in a study of T cells expressing NK-cell markers. With the 5' RACE reads reprocessed, TCRdb shows one record per CDR3 protein and no DNA. The sample totals more than 90,000 distinct CDR3 sequences. Input material: blood T cells: a sorted CD56 or NKG2C T cell subset, CD4+ or CD8+ T cells, or bulk PBMC T cells (not recorded which). Receptors were obtained from a woman aged 18 to 69 in good health.

This chain joins TRBV7-2 and TRBJ2-2. The CDR3 sequence is 14 residues long. Germline-derived CDR1 and CDR2 are SGHTA and FQGNSA. CDR3 sequence: CASSGFVGTGELFF.

The genes are TRBV20-1 and TRBJ2-1; the TCRdb D gene call, TRBD2, has no DNA to confirm it. The CDR3 has 15 amino acids. Germline-derived CDR1 and CDR2 are DFQATT and SNEGSKA (reference sequence). CDR3 loop: CSARGLAPSYNEQFF.

This rearrangement joins TRBV4-3 to TRBJ1-2. Germline V gene data show CDR1 as LGHNA and CDR2 as YSLEER. This CDR3 is 15 amino acids long. CDR3 protein: CASSQDLSRANPYTF.

CDR3 in amino acids: CASSQDPARYTDTQYF. The chain links TRBV4-3 to TRBJ2-3. This CDR3 is built from 16 residues. Germline CDR1 LGHNA, CDR2 YSLEER.

This chain links TRBV19 with TRBJ2-3; the D gene TCRdb calls, TRBD1, cannot be checked with no DNA. Germline CDR1 and CDR2: LNHDA and SQIVND (reference sequence). The length of the CDR3 is 16 residues. CDR3: CASSITGGSYRDTQYF. The full variable domain, with the rest looked up from reference TRBV19 and TRBJ2-3, is DGGITQSPKYLFRKEGQNVTLSCEQNLNHDAMYWYRQDPGQGLRLIYYSQIVNDFQKGDIAEGYSVSREKKESFPLTVTSAQKNPTAFYLCASSITGGSYRDTQYFGPGTRLTVL.

CDR3 region: CSARTRALGWGNEQFF. The chain combines TRBV20-1 with TRBJ2-1; the TCRdb D gene call, TRBD2, has no DNA to confirm it. Germline CDR1 is DFQATT and CDR2 is SNEGSKA (reference sequence). The CDR3 has 16 residues.

The rearrangement joins TRBV7-2 to TRBJ2-7; the TCRdb call, TRBD1, lacks DNA for checking. Germline CDR1 SGHTA, CDR2 FQGNSA. This CDR3 region has 14 residues. The CDR3 here is CASSLAGAGYEQYF.

V and J are TRBV11-2 and TRBJ2-5. The CDR3 loop spans 12 amino acids. Germline CDR1 is SGHAT and CDR2 is FQNNGV. CDR3: CASSSWDETQYF.